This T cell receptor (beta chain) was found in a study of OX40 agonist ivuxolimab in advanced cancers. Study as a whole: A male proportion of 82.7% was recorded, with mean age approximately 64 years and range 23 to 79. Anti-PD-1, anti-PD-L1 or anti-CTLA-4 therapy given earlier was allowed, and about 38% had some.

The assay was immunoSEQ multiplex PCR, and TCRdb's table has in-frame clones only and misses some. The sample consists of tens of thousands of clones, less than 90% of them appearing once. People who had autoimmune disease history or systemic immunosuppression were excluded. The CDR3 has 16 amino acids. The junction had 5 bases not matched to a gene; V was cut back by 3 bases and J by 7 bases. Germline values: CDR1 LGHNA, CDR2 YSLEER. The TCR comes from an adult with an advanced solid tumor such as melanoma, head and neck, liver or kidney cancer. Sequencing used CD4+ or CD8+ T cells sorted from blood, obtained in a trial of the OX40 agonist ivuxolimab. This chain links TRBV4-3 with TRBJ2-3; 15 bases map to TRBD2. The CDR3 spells CASSQGTSGGLNTQYF. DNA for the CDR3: TGCGCCAGCAGCCAGGGGACTAGCGGGGGGCTAAATACGCAGTATTTT.